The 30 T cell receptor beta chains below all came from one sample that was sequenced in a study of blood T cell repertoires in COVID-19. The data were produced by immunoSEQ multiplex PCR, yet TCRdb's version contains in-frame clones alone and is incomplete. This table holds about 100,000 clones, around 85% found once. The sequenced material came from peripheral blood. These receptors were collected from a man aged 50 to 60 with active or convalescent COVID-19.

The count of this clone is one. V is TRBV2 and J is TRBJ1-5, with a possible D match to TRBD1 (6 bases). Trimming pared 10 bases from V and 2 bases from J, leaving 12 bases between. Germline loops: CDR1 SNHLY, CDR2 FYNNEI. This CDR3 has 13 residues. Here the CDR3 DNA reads TGTGCCACCAAACAGGGTGGCAATCAGCCCCAGCATTTT. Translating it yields CATKQGGNQPQHF.

This chain's CDR3 is CSASLAGATGELFF. CDR3 nucleotide sequence: TGCAGTGCTAGTTTAGCGGGAGCCACCGGGGAGCTGTTTTTT. The rearrangement links TRBV20-1 to TRBJ2-2, with 9 bases lining up with TRBD2. The germline gives CDR1 DFQATT, CDR2 SNEGSKA (reference sequence). The V and J ends lost 3 bases and 4 bases, in that order; junction bases with no gene match: 3. CDR3 length: 14 amino acids.

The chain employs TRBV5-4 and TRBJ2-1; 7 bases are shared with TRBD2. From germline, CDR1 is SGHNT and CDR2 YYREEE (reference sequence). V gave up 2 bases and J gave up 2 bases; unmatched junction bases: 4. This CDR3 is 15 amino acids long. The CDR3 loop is CASSFGGSPYNEQFF. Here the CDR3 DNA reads TGTGCCAGCAGCTTCGGCGGGAGCCCCTACAATGAGCAGTTCTTC.

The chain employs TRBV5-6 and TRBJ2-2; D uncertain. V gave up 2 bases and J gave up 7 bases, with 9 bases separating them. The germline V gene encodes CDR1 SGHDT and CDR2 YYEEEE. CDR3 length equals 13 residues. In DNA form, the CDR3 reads TGTGCCAGCAGCTTTAACCTACTCGGGGAGCTGTTTTTT. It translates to CASSFNLLGELFF.

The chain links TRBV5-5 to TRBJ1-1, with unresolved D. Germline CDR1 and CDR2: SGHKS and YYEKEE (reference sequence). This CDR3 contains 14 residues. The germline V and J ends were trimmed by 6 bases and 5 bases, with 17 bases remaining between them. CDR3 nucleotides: TGTGCCAGCACCCGAGGCGGTCCCGGAACTGAAGCTTTCTTT. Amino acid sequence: CASTRGGPGTEAFF.

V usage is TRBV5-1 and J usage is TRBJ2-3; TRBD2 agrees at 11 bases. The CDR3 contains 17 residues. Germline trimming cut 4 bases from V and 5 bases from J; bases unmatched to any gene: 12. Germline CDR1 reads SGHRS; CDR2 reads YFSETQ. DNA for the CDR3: TGCGCCAGCAGCCTATTGCCACTAGCGGGAGCCCAAGATACGCAGTATTTT. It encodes CASSLLPLAGAQDTQYF. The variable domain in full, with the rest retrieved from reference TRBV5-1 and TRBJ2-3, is KAGVTQTPRYLIKTRGQQVTLSCSPISGHRSVSWYQQTPGQGLQFLFEYFSETQRNKGNFPGRFSGRQFSNSRSEMNVSTLELGDSALYLCASSLLPLAGAQDTQYFGPGTRLTVL.

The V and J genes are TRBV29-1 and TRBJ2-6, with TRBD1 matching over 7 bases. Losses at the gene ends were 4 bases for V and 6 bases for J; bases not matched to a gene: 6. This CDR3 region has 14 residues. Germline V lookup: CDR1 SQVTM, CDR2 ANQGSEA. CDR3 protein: CSVGQGKEANVLTF. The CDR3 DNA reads TGCAGCGTTGGACAGGGTAAGGAGGCCAACGTCCTGACTTTC.

For the CDR3, the DNA is TGTGCCACCAGCGCCATTTTGGCAGGGGGTGAGATTGGCTACACCTTC. It is translated as CATSAILAGGEIGYTF. The J gene is TRBJ1-2, the V gene TRBV15; TRBD1 agrees at 7 bases. The CDR3 extends over 16 amino acids. J was trimmed by 7 bases and V by 5 bases; bases with no gene match: 16. Per germline, CDR1 LNHNV and CDR2 YYDKDF (reference sequence).

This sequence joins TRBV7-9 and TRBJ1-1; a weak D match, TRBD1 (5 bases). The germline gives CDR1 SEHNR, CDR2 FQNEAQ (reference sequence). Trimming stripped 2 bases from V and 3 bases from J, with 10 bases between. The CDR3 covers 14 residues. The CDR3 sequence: CASSLQGWDTEAFF. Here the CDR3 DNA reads TGTGCCAGCAGCTTACAGGGATGGGACACTGAAGCTTTCTTT.

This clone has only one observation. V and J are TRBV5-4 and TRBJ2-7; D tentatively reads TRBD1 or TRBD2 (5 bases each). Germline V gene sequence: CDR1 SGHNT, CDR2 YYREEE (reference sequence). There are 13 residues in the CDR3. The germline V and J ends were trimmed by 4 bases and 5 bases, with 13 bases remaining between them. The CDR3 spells CASSLGERNEQYF. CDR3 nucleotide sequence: TGTGCCAGCAGCCTGGGGGAGAGAAACGAGCAGTACTTC.

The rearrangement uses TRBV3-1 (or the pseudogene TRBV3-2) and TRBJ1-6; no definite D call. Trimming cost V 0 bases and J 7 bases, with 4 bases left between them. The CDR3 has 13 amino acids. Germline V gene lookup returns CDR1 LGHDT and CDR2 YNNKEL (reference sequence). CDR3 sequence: CASSQDRNSPLHF. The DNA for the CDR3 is TGTGCCAGCAGCCAAGATAGAAATTCACCCCTCCACTTT.

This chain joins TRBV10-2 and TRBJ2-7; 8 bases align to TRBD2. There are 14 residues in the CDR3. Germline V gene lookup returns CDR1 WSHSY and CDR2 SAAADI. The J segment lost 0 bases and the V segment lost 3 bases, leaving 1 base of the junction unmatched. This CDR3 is CASSDLAGSYEQYF. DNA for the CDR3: TGCGCCAGCAGTGATCTAGCGGGCTCCTACGAGCAGTACTTC.

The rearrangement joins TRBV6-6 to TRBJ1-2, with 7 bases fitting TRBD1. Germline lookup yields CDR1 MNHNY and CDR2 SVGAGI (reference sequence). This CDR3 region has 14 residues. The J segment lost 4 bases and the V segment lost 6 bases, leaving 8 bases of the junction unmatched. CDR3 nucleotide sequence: TGTGCCAGCAGCCCGGGACAGAACCTCTATGGCTACACCTTC. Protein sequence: CASSPGQNLYGYTF.

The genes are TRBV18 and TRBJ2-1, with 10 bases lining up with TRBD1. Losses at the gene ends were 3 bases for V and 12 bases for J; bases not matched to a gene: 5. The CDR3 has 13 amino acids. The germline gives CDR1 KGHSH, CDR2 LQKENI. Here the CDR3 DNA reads TGTGCCAGCTCACCCCCGGGACAGGGGATGCAGTTCTTC. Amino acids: CASSPPGQGMQFF. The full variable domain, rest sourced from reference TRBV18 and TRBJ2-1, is NAGVMQNPRHLVRRRGQEARLRCSPMKGHSHVYWYRQLPEEGLKFMVYLQKENIIDESGMPKERFSAEFPKEGPSILRIQQVVRGDSAAYFCASSPPGQGMQFFGPGTRLTVL.

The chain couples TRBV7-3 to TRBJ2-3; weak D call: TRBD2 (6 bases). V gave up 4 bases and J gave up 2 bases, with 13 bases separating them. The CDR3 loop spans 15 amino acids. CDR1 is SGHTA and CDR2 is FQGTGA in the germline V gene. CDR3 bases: TGTGCCAGCAGCTCTCGAGCGGGCCCCACAGATACGCAGTATTTT. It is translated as CASSSRAGPTDTQYF.

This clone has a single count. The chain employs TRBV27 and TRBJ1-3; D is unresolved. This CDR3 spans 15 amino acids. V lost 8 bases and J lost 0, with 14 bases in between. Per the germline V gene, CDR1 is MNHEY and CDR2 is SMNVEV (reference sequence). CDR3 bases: TGTGCCAGCCGGGAAGCGGGGAGCTCTGGAAACACCATATATTTT. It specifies CASREAGSSGNTIYF.

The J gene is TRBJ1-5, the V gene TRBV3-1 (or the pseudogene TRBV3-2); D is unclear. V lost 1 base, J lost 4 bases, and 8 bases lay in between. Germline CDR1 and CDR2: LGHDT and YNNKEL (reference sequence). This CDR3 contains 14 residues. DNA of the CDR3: TGTGCCAGCAGCCAAGGCGAGCTTAATCAGCCCCAGCATTTT. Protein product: CASSQGELNQPQHF.

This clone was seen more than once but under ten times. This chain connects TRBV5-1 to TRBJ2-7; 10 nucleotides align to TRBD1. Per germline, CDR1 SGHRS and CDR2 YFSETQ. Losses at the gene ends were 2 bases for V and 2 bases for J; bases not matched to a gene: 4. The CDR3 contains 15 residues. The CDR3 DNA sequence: TGCGCCAGCAGCTTAAGGACAGGGGGGACCTACGAGCAGTACTTC. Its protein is CASSLRTGGTYEQYF.

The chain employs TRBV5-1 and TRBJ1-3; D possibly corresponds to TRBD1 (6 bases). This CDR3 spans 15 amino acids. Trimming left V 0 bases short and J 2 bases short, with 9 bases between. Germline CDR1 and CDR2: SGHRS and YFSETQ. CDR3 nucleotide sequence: TGCGCCAGCAGCTTGGGCAGGGGCCCTGGAAACACCATATATTTT. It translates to CASSLGRGPGNTIYF. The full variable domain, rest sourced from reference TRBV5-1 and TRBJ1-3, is KAGVTQTPRYLIKTRGQQVTLSCSPISGHRSVSWYQQTPGQGLQFLFEYFSETQRNKGNFPGRFSGRQFSNSRSEMNVSTLELGDSALYLCASSLGRGPGNTIYFGEGSWLTVV.

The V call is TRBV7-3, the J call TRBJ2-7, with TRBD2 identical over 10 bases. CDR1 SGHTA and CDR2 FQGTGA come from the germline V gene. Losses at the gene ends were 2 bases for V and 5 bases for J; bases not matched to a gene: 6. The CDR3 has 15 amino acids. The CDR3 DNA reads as TGTGCCAGCAGCTTATCAGCGGGAGGGGGGGACGAGCAGTACTTC. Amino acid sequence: CASSLSAGGGDEQYF.

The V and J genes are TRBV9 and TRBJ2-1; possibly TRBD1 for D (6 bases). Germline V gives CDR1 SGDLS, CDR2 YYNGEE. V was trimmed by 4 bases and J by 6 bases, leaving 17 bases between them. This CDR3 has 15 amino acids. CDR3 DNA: TGTGCCAGCAGCCCCACAGGGCGGCCGGGCAATGAGCAGTTCTTC. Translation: CASSPTGRPGNEQFF.

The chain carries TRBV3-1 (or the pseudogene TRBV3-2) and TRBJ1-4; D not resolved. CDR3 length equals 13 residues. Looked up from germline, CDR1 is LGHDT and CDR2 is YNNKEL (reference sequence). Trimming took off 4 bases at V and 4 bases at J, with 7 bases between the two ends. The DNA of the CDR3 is TGTGCCAGCAGCCCAGCGTTTAATGAAAAACTGTTTTTT. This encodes CASSPAFNEKLFF.

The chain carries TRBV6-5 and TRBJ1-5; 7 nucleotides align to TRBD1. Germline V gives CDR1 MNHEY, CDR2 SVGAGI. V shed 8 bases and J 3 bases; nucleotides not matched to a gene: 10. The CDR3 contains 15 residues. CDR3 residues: CASLIGGQFNQPQHF. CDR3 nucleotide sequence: TGTGCCAGCCTCATTGGGGGACAGTTCAATCAGCCCCAGCATTTT.

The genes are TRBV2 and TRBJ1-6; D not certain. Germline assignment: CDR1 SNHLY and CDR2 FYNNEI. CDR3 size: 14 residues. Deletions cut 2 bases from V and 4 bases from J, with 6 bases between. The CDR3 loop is CASSEREYNSPLHF. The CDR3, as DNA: TGTGCCAGCAGTGAACGGGAATATAATTCACCCCTCCACTTT.

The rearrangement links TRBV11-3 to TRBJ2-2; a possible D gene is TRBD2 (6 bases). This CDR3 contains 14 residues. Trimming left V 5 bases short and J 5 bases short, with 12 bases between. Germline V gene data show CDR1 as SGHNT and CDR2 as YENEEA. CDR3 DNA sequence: TGTGCCAGCAGCCGAGCTCGGGGGACCGGGGAGCTGTTTTTT. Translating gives CASSRARGTGELFF. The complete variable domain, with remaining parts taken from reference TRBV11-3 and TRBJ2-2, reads EAGVVQSPRYKIIEKKQPVAFWCNPISGHNTLYWYLQNLGQGPELLIRYENEEAVDDSQLPKDRFSAERLKGVDSTLKIQPAELGDSAVYLCASSRARGTGELFFGEGSRLTVL.

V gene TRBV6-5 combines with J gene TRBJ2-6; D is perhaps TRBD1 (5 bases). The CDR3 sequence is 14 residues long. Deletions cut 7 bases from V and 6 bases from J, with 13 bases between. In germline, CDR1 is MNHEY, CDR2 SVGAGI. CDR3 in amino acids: CASKDTREANVLTF. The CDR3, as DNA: TGTGCCAGCAAGGACACCCGCGAGGCCAACGTCCTGACTTTC.

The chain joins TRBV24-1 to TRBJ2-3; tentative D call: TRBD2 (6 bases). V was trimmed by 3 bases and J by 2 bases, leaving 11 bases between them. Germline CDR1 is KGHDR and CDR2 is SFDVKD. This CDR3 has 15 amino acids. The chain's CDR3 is CATSDERVFTDTQYF. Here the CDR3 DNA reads TGTGCCACCAGTGATGAGCGGGTTTTCACAGATACGCAGTATTTT.

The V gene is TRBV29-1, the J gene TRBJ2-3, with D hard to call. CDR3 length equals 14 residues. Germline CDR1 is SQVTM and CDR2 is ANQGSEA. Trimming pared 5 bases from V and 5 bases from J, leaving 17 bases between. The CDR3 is CSVSTTLVGDTQYF. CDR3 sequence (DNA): TGCAGCGTTTCGACCACCCTAGTTGGAGATACGCAGTATTTT.

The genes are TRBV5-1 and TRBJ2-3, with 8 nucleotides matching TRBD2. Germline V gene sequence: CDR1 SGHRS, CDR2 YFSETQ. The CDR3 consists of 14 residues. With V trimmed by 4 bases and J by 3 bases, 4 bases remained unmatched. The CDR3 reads CASSLGLATDTQYF. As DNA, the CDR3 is TGCGCCAGCAGCCTCGGACTAGCAACAGATACGCAGTATTTT.

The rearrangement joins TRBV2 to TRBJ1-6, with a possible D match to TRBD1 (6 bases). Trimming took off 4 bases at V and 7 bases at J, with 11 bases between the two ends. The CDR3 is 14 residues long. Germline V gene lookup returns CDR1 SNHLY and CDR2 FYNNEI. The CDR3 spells CASSVDRQNSPLHF. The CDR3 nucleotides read TGTGCCAGCAGTGTAGACAGGCAAAATTCACCCCTCCACTTT. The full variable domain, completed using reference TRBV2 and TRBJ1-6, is EPEVTQTPSHQVTQMGQEVILRCVPISNHLYFYWYRQILGQKVEFLVSFYNNEISEKSEIFDDQFSVERPDGSNFTLKIRSTKLEDSAMYFCASSVDRQNSPLHFGNGTRLTVT.